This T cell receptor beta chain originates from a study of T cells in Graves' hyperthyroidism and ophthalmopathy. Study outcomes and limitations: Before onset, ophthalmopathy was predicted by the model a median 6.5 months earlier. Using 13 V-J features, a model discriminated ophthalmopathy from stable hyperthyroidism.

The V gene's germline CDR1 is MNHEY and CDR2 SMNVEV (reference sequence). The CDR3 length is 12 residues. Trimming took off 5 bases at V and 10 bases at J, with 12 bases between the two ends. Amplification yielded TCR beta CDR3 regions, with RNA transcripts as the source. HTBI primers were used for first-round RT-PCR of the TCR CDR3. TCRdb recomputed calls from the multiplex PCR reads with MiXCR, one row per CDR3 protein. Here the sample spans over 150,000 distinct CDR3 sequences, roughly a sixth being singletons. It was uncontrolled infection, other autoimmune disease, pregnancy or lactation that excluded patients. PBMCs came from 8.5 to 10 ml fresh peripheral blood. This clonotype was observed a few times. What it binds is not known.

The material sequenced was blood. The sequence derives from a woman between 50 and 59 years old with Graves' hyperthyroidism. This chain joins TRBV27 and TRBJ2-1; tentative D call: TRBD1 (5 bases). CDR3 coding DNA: TGTGCCAGCAGTAAGCAGGGTAGCGAGCAGTTCTTC. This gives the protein CASSKQGSEQFF.